This T cell receptor (beta chain) was identified in a study of shared clonotypes between healthy human individuals. At the level of the study: The composition of the donors was a couple of women and a few men aged 18 to 49.

The study ran the assay at deep level. Original processing methods: In the immunoSEQ data, sequences were junction-only and lacked quality scores, so filtering differed. Sequenced by immunoSEQ multiplex PCR; TCRdb stores in-frame clones only, minus some. Clone size and the V and J calls come from that table; the DNA yielded D and trimming. This table holds about 560,000 clones, around 81% found once. Losses at the gene ends were 4 bases for V and 10 bases for J; bases not matched to a gene: 5. The germline gives CDR1 SEHNR, CDR2 FQNEAQ (reference sequence). The CDR3 spans 13 residues. The V gene is TRBV7-9, the J gene TRBJ2-1; TRBD2 agrees at 9 bases. The sequence was collected from a woman aged 40 to 50 in good health. Some clones in this sample may be carry-over from other donors' samples. Source material: PBMCs. CDR3 in amino acids: CASSSAGGWEQFF. The DNA of the CDR3 is TGTGCCAGCAGCTCGGCGGGAGGGTGGGAGCAGTTCTTC.